Given below is one T cell receptor (beta chain) in context. Within 2 weeks before study entry, exposed participants met a COVID-19 case. The trim removed 1 base at V and 3 bases at J, leaving 2 bases unmatched. This CDR3 has 15 amino acids. Germline values: CDR1 LGHNA, CDR2 YNFKEQ. Repertoires were generated with immunoSEQ multiplex PCR, while TCRdb's copy carries only in-frame clones and drops some. Altogether 350,000 to 450,000 clones are present, about 88% being singletons, with the ten largest covering 1.4%. The data originate from a study of blood T cell repertoires in COVID-19. Study overall: Acute and convalescent COVID-19 specimens originated in the United States, Italy and Spain.

This TCR was sampled from a woman aged 18 to 35 who had been exposed to COVID-19. Sequencing was performed on PBMCs or T cells enriched from blood (not recorded which). The V call is TRBV4-2, the J call TRBJ2-7; 11 positions match TRBD2. The CDR3 sequence: CASSQGTSGFYEQYF. The CDR3 coding sequence is TGTGCCAGCAGCCAAGGGACTAGCGGGTTCTACGAGCAGTACTTC.